This passage covers 30 T cell receptor beta chains from one sample sequenced in a study of T cell changes during pregnancy in multiple sclerosis (dated by TCRdb to the late 2010s). Library construction relied on the immunoSEQ multiplex PCR assay. Held by TCRdb, this immuneACCESS table contains in-frame sequences only and omits some clones. Under half of the omission traces to an unresolved V gene where checked; the cause of the rest is unknown. The sample table shows some 73,000 clones, and 85% to 95% are seen once. In total, the top ten clones hold over 2.5% of the sample. The material sequenced was peripheral blood, taken in the third trimester of pregnancy. The receptors stem from a female donor in good health, enrolled as a control in a pregnancy study.

The chain has TRBV5-1 and TRBJ2-2, with a tentative D call TRBD2 (5 bases). Trimming left V 1 base short and J 7 bases short, with 14 bases between. The CDR3 contains 15 residues. Germline V CDR1 and CDR2: SGHRS, YFSETQ. Here the CDR3 reads CASSLTKGEDGELFF. The CDR3 DNA follows: TGCGCCAGCAGCTTGACCAAGGGAGAGGACGGGGAGCTGTTTTTT. The full variable domain, completed using reference TRBV5-1 and TRBJ2-2, is KAGVTQTPRYLIKTRGQQVTLSCSPISGHRSVSWYQQTPGQGLQFLFEYFSETQRNKGNFPGRFSGRQFSNSRSEMNVSTLELGDSALYLCASSLTKGEDGELFFGEGSRLTVL.

The chain is built from TRBV29-1 and TRBJ2-7; 8 nucleotides line up with TRBD1. CDR1 and CDR2 (germline): SQVTM, ANQGSEA. The V segment lost 3 bases and the J segment 1 base; nucleotides outside the gene matches: 2. The CDR3 loop spans 13 amino acids. The CDR3 protein is CSVEWDRSYEQYF. DNA for the CDR3: TGCAGCGTTGAGTGGGACAGGTCCTACGAGCAGTACTTC.

V gene TRBV14 combines with J gene TRBJ2-1; TRBD2 is a possible D gene (6 bases). The CDR3 runs to 17 residues. Per germline, CDR1 SGHDN and CDR2 FVKESK. V was pared by 4 bases and J by 8 bases, with 24 bases between. CDR3 in amino acids: CASSPHGGLLSYDEQFF. The CDR3 DNA sequence: TGTGCCAGCAGCCCCCACGGGGGATTGTTGTCGTATGATGAGCAGTTCTTC.

This clone is a singleton in its sample. The chain combines TRBV6-1 with TRBJ2-5; 7 bases are shared with TRBD1. The CDR3 runs to 14 residues. The V gene's germline CDR1 is MNHNS and CDR2 SASEGT. Trimming cost V 6 bases and J 5 bases; bases outside gene matches: 9. The CDR3, as DNA: TGTGCCAGCAGGCGTCGAGGGGGCAAGGAGACCCAGTACTTC. Amino acids: CASRRRGGKETQYF.

CDR3 sequence: CASSSPIRQRPSSGANVLTF. CDR3 coding DNA: TGTGCCAGCAGTTCCCCAATCCGACAGAGACCAAGCTCTGGGGCCAACGTCCTGACTTTC. The chain carries TRBV28 and TRBJ2-6; weak D call: TRBD1 (5 bases). Per germline, CDR1 MDHEN and CDR2 SYDVKM. The CDR3 length is 20 residues. V was trimmed by 4 bases and J by 0 bases, leaving 22 bases between them.

V and J are TRBV7-2 and TRBJ1-1; no firm D call. The germline V gene has CDR1 SGHTA and CDR2 FQGNSA. The CDR3 runs to 11 residues. Trimming took off 7 bases at V and 10 bases at J, with 13 bases between the two ends. CDR3 DNA: TGTGCCAGCATGAGGAATAGGTTAGCTTTCTTT. It yields the protein CASMRNRLAFF.

This clone was counted a single time. The chain combines TRBV4-2 with TRBJ2-7, with 10 bases aligning to TRBD2. This CDR3 has 16 residues. The V segment lost 1 base and the J segment 0 bases; nucleotides outside the gene matches: 3. Germline V gene data show CDR1 as LGHNA and CDR2 as YNFKEQ. DNA for the CDR3: TGTGCCAGCAGCCAAGGCGCTAGCGGGGGCTCCTACGAGCAGTACTTC. It encodes CASSQGASGGSYEQYF.

The chain couples TRBV4-3 to TRBJ1-1; a possible D gene is TRBD1 (5 bases). The CDR3 covers 15 residues. Looked up from germline, CDR1 is LGHNA and CDR2 is YSLEER. V lost 0 bases to trimming and J lost 0 bases, with 8 bases between them. CDR3 DNA sequence: TGCGCCAGCAGCCAAGACCCAGGGTTGAACACTGAAGCTTTCTTT. It translates to CASSQDPGLNTEAFF.

The chain recombines TRBV6-1 with TRBJ2-1; 14 nucleotides match TRBD2. Germline V lookup: CDR1 MNHNS, CDR2 SASEGT. This CDR3 has 15 amino acids. V lost 9 bases, J lost 7 bases, and 8 bases stayed unmatched. As DNA, the CDR3 is TGTGCCAGTCACCTGACTAGCGGGGGGGTGAATGAGCAGTTCTTC. As protein: CASHLTSGGVNEQFF.

V and J are TRBV6-6 and TRBJ1-2, with 8 bases aligning to TRBD1. J was trimmed by 7 bases and V by 4 bases; bases with no gene match: 8. CDR3 length: 14 amino acids. Germline V gene lookup returns CDR1 MNHNY and CDR2 SVGAGI (reference sequence). The CDR3, as DNA: TGTGCCAGCAGTTCCCCAGGGGGCGAGAGTGGCTACACCTTC. Amino acid sequence: CASSSPGGESGYTF.

The rearrangement uses TRBV6-5 and TRBJ1-3, with 7 bases lining up with TRBD1. From germline, CDR1 is MNHEY and CDR2 SVGAGI. The CDR3 is made up of 15 amino acids. The ends lost 2 bases at V and 3 bases at J; junction bases unmatched: 4. The CDR3 region is CASSYAGTDGNTIYF. The CDR3 nucleotides are TGTGCCAGCAGTTACGCCGGGACAGATGGAAACACCATATATTTT.

The chain couples TRBV5-5 to TRBJ2-5, with D possibly TRBD1 on 6 matching bases. The V end lost 4 bases, the J end lost 2 bases, and 15 bases lay between the germline ends. The CDR3 runs 15 residues. Looked up from germline, CDR1 is SGHKS and CDR2 is YYEKEE (reference sequence). CDR3 sequence reads: CASSPGTPDQETQYF. The CDR3, as DNA: TGTGCCAGCAGCCCGGGGACACCCGATCAAGAGACCCAGTACTTC. The full variable domain, completed using reference TRBV5-5 and TRBJ2-5, is DAGVTQSPTHLIKTRGQQVTLRCSPISGHKSVSWYQQVLGQGPQFIFQYYEKEERGRGNFPDRFSARQFPNYSSELNVNALLLGDSALYLCASSPGTPDQETQYFGPGTRLLVL.

The rearrangement uses TRBV11-1 and TRBJ2-3; D is perhaps TRBD2 (5 bases). The germline V gene encodes CDR1 SGHAT and CDR2 FQDESV (reference sequence). Trimming took 7 bases from V and 3 from J, leaving 11 bases between them. The CDR3 runs to 13 residues. The CDR3 DNA reads as TGTGCCAGCAACGGCGGACTTACAGATACGCAGTATTTT. The encoded protein is CASNGGLTDTQYF. The full variable domain, with the rest looked up from reference TRBV11-1 and TRBJ2-3, is EAEVAQSPRYKITEKSQAVAFWCDPISGHATLYWYRQILGQGPELLVQFQDESVVDDSQLPKDRFSAERLKGVDSTLKIQPAELGDSAMYLCASNGGLTDTQYFGPGTRLTVL.

V gene TRBV7-9 combines with J gene TRBJ1-2, with D maybe TRBD1 (5 bases). Trimming shortened V by 1 base and J by 3 bases, and 6 bases separated the two germline ends. Germline V lookup: CDR1 SEHNR, CDR2 FQNEAQ (reference sequence). The length of the CDR3 is 13 residues. The CDR3 reads CASSLVGDYGYTF. CDR3 DNA: TGTGCCAGCAGCTTAGTAGGGGACTATGGCTACACCTTC.

V is TRBV29-1 and J is TRBJ2-3; 8 bases are shared with TRBD1. V trimming: 7 bases; J trimming: 0 bases; junction bases outside the gene matches: 6. CDR3 length equals 14 residues. Germline V lookup: CDR1 SQVTM, CDR2 ANQGSEA. The CDR3 DNA follows: TGCAGCGCCAACAGGGGGAGTAGCACAGATACGCAGTATTTT. Translation: CSANRGSSTDTQYF.

The chain recombines TRBV7-9 with TRBJ2-1; 8 bases are shared with TRBD2. V was clipped by 5 bases and J by 8 bases; unmatched bases: 11. CDR1 SEHNR and CDR2 FQNEAQ come from the germline V gene (reference sequence). CDR3 length: 15 amino acids. The CDR3 reads CASSILAGIGDEQFF. CDR3 sequence (DNA): TGTGCCAGCAGCATTCTAGCGGGTATTGGGGATGAGCAGTTCTTC. The entire variable domain, with the rest obtained from reference TRBV7-9 and TRBJ2-1, is as follows: DTGVSQNPRHKITKRGQNVTFRCDPISEHNRLYWYRQTLGQGPEFLTYFQNEAQLEKSRLLSDRFSAERPKGSFSTLEIQRTEQGDSAMYLCASSILAGIGDEQFFGPGTRLTVL.

This chain links TRBV7-9 with TRBJ2-3, with D perhaps matching TRBD2 (6 bases). This CDR3 is 14 amino acids long. Trimming cost V 3 bases and J 0 bases, with 7 bases left between them. Per germline, CDR1 SEHNR and CDR2 FQNEAQ (reference sequence). Here the CDR3 reads CASSFRGSTDTQYF. In DNA, the CDR3 is TGTGCCAGCAGCTTTCGGGGGAGCACAGATACGCAGTATTTT.

The chain links TRBV2 to TRBJ2-5; possible D gene TRBD2, 5 bases. CDR1 SNHLY and CDR2 FYNNEI come from the germline V gene. V dropped 3 bases and J dropped 4 bases, with 9 bases sitting between them. The CDR3 covers 13 residues. The CDR3 DNA reads TGTGCCAGCAGTGAGATAGCGACAGAGACCCAGTACTTC. This codes for CASSEIATETQYF.

The chain uses TRBV28 and TRBJ2-7, with 7 bases matching TRBD1. This CDR3 is 15 amino acids long. J was trimmed by 2 bases and V by 5 bases; bases with no gene match: 9. CDR1 MDHEN and CDR2 SYDVKM come from the germline V gene. The CDR3 DNA sequence: TGTGCCAGCAGTCTGCCAGGGGGTTTTACCTACGAGCAGTACTTC. It codes for CASSLPGGFTYEQYF. The full variable domain, with the rest looked up from reference TRBV28 and TRBJ2-7, is DVKVTQSSRYLVKRTGEKVFLECVQDMDHENMFWYRQDPGLGLRLIYFSYDVKMKEKGDIPEGYSVSREKKERFSLILESASTNQTSMYLCASSLPGGFTYEQYFGPGTRLTVT.

The genes are TRBV6-6 and TRBJ1-4; D gene unclear. The germline gives CDR1 MNHNY, CDR2 SVGAGI (reference sequence). The CDR3 covers 14 residues. The V gene lost 2 bases and the J gene lost 8 bases, with 12 bases spanning the gap. The CDR3 nucleotides are TGTGCCAGCAGTTACCCGGGAGTGAGGGAAAAACTGTTTTTT. Translation: CASSYPGVREKLFF.

CDR3 nucleotide sequence: TGTGCCAGCAGTCTTATAGGAACAGGGCTCGAGCAGTACTTC. Translation gives CASSLIGTGLEQYF. The rearrangement joins TRBV28 to TRBJ2-7; D perhaps matches TRBD1 (6 bases). CDR3 size: 14 residues. The germline V gene encodes CDR1 MDHEN and CDR2 SYDVKM. Trimming shortened V by 5 bases and J by 6 bases, and 17 bases separated the two germline ends.

The chain couples TRBV10-3 to TRBJ1-5; D unclear. V was trimmed by 4 bases and J by 7 bases, leaving 11 bases between them. Germline lookup yields CDR1 ENHRY and CDR2 SYGVKD. The CDR3 contains 13 residues. The CDR3 spells CAISGALQQPQHF. CDR3 nucleotide sequence: TGTGCCATCAGTGGAGCGCTCCAACAGCCCCAGCATTTT.

V is TRBV30 and J is TRBJ2-3, with D possibly TRBD2 on 6 matching bases. There are 15 residues in the CDR3. V lost 3 bases and J lost 0, with 13 bases in between. Germline CDR1 GTSNPN, CDR2 SVGIG (reference sequence). The CDR3 protein is CAWRTVAASTDTQYF. In nucleotides, the CDR3 is TGTGCCTGGAGGACAGTAGCGGCTAGCACAGATACGCAGTATTTT.

The chain employs TRBV4-2 and TRBJ2-3; D is perhaps TRBD2 (6 bases). Germline CDR1 reads LGHNA; CDR2 reads YNFKEQ. This CDR3 comprises 14 residues. The V end was cut by 0 bases, the J end by 3 bases, with 7 bases between. The CDR3 nucleotides read TGTGCCAGCAGCCAAGAGCGGGGTACAGATACGCAGTATTTT. This codes for CASSQERGTDTQYF.

J is TRBJ2-7 and V is TRBV5-1; 10 bases are a match to TRBD1. CDR3 size: 14 residues. Trimming took 4 bases from V and 5 from J; bases not matched to a gene: 6. CDR1 is SGHRS, CDR2 YFSETQ, per germline. The DNA for the CDR3 is TGCGCCAGCAGCCGACAGGGGGCGCGTAACGAGCAGTACTTC. This translates into CASSRQGARNEQYF.

This chain joins TRBV4-3 and TRBJ2-1; 13 bases map to TRBD2. There are 19 residues in the CDR3. V shed 0 bases and J 4 bases; nucleotides not matched to a gene: 9. CDR1 and CDR2 from the germline V gene are LGHNA and YSLEER. The CDR3 loop is CASSQDLIGTSGIYNEQFF. The CDR3 region has the DNA TGCGCCAGCAGCCAAGATCTCATCGGGACTAGCGGGATTTACAATGAGCAGTTCTTC.

This clone was observed a single time. This chain uses TRBV19 with TRBJ1-5; tentative D call: TRBD1 (5 bases). The germline V gene encodes CDR1 LNHDA and CDR2 SQIVND (reference sequence). Trimming took 3 bases from V and 0 from J, leaving 18 bases between them. The CDR3 loop spans 18 amino acids. The CDR3 region is CASSIDPPGGHSNQPQHF. DNA for the CDR3: TGTGCCAGTAGTATCGACCCCCCGGGAGGACATAGCAATCAGCCCCAGCATTTT.

The chain couples TRBV7-2 to TRBJ2-5, with 15 bases matching TRBD2. Germline loops: CDR1 SGHTA, CDR2 FQGNSA. The CDR3 is 16 amino acids. Trimming took 4 bases from V and 4 from J; bases not matched to a gene: 4. CDR3 residues: CASSSPGLAGGETQYF. The CDR3 coding sequence is TGTGCCAGCAGCTCTCCGGGACTAGCGGGAGGAGAGACCCAGTACTTC. Drawing the rest from reference TRBV7-2 and TRBJ2-5, the complete variable domain is GAGVSQSPSNKVTEKGKDVELRCDPISGHTALYWYRQSLGQGLEFLIYFQGNSAPDKSGLPSDRFSAERTGGSVSTLTIQRTQQEDSAVYLCASSSPGLAGGETQYFGPGTRLLVL.

Here the CDR3 reads CSVLLAGVPYEQYF. In nucleotides, the CDR3 is TGCAGCGTCTTACTAGCGGGAGTCCCCTACGAGCAGTACTTC. The genes are TRBV29-1 and TRBJ2-7; 11 bases are shared with TRBD2. CDR3 size: 14 residues. V was pared by 6 bases and J by 2 bases, with 6 bases of the junction left unmatched. Germline CDR1 SQVTM, CDR2 ANQGSEA.

The chain joins TRBV11-2 to TRBJ2-7; the match to TRBD2 covers 8 bases. The CDR3 length is 13 residues. V lost 4 bases and J lost 2; bases outside the gene matches: 1. From germline, CDR1 is SGHAT and CDR2 FQNNGV. The CDR3 DNA reads TGTGCCAGCAGCTCGACTAGCGCCTACGAGCAGTACTTC. Translation gives CASSSTSAYEQYF.